The 15 T cell receptor beta chains listed next were all sequenced from one sample in a study of identical twins. Each CDR3 protein gets one entry after TCRdb re-called the 5' RACE reads with MiXCR. The table shows about 240,000 distinct CDR3 sequences, with roughly an eighth occurring only once. These data were also reused for a study on yellow fever vaccine responses in identical twins.

Sample: memory (CD45RO+) T cells sorted from blood. These receptors came from a woman aged 18-29 years in good health.

The V and J genes are TRBV30 and TRBJ2-7, with 9 positions matching TRBD1. Losses at the gene ends were 4 bases for V and 5 bases for J; bases not matched to a gene: 3. This CDR3 is built from 12 residues. Looked up from germline, CDR1 is GTSNPN and CDR2 is SVGIG (reference sequence). CDR3 sequence reads: CAWTGTGNEQYF. The CDR3 coding sequence is TGTGCCTGGACCGGGACAGGGAACGAGCAGTACTTC.

This clonotype was counted only a few times. The chain joins TRBV6-1 to TRBJ2-7; 8 bases agree with TRBD1. The germline V gene has CDR1 MNHNS and CDR2 SASEGT. This CDR3 contains 15 residues. V lost 6 bases and J lost 3; bases outside the gene matches: 10. The CDR3 DNA follows: TGTGCCAGCAGACCCGACAGGGGCAGTGGCTACGAGCAGTACTTC. Encoded protein: CASRPDRGSGYEQYF.

The CDR3 spells CASSPTGTGIFPGNSPLHF. The CDR3 nucleotides read TGCGCCAGCAGTCCGACCGGGACAGGGATTTTCCCCGGGAATTCACCCCTCCACTTT. The rearrangement uses TRBV10-2 and TRBJ1-6, with 9 bases matching TRBD1. This CDR3 spans 19 amino acids. CDR1 WSHSY and CDR2 SAAADI come from the germline V gene. J gave up 7 bases and V 5 bases, and 18 bases lay outside the gene matches.

This clonotype has more than one count but fewer than ten. CDR3 sequence (DNA): TGTGCCAGCAGCTTAGACCCAGGCCTCTCAGAGACCCAGTACTTC. Translation: CASSLDPGLSETQYF. The rearrangement links TRBV7-2 to TRBJ2-5; no reliable D call. CDR1 is SGHTA, CDR2 FQGNSA, per germline. The CDR3 loop spans 15 amino acids. Deletions cut 1 base from V and 4 bases from J, with 13 bases between.

The rearrangement links TRBV10-3 to TRBJ1-5, with D hard to call. Germline V gene data show CDR1 as ENHRY and CDR2 as SYGVKD. The CDR3 extends over 13 amino acids. Between the trimmed V and J ends, which lost 8 bases and 5 bases, there was a span of 13 bases. The CDR3 DNA reads as TGTGCCATCGGGGTGGATAGGGATCAGCCCCAGCATTTT. This encodes CAIGVDRDQPQHF.

Ten or more counts support this clonotype. The genes are TRBV24-1 and TRBJ2-7; 8 nucleotides line up with TRBD2. Losses at the gene ends were 3 bases for V and 2 bases for J; bases not matched to a gene: 5. Germline values: CDR1 KGHDR, CDR2 SFDVKD. The CDR3 covers 15 residues. This CDR3 is CATSDVLADPYEQYF. The CDR3 coding sequence is TGTGCCACCAGTGATGTACTAGCGGACCCCTACGAGCAGTACTTC.

The genes are TRBV20-1 and TRBJ2-1; the match to TRBD2 covers 10 bases. The germline V gene has CDR1 DFQATT and CDR2 SNEGSKA (reference sequence). J lost 7 bases, V lost 6 bases, and 12 bases had no gene match. The CDR3 is 15 amino acids. In DNA form, the CDR3 reads TGCAGTGCCGCCACAACTAGCGGGGTTAGGAATGAGCAGTTCTTC. Encoded protein: CSAATTSGVRNEQFF.

About this clonotype: This sequence may be a read error, since a much larger clone differs from it by one base. The CDR3 region is CASSRWRGDNTGELFF. As DNA, the CDR3 is TGTGCCAGCAGCCGGTGGCGGGGGGACAACACCGGGGAGCTGTTTTTT. V usage is TRBV4-2 and J usage is TRBJ2-2; 8 nucleotides match TRBD2. The ends lost 4 bases at V and 2 bases at J; junction bases unmatched: 6. CDR3 length: 16 amino acids. Germline CDR1 LGHNA, CDR2 YNFKEQ.

This clonotype was counted between two and nine times. The genes are TRBV28 and TRBJ2-7; possibly TRBD1 for D (5 bases). V lost 4 bases and J 2 bases, leaving 12 bases between the germline ends. Germline V gives CDR1 MDHEN, CDR2 SYDVKM. The CDR3 contains 14 residues. CDR3 loop: CASSSSTVTYEQYF. CDR3 nucleotide sequence: TGTGCCAGCAGTTCCTCGACAGTCACCTACGAGCAGTACTTC.

This chain uses TRBV20-1 with TRBJ2-3; D gene unclear. CDR1 and CDR2 from the germline V gene are DFQATT and SNEGSKA (reference sequence). Trimming stripped 5 bases from V and 2 bases from J, with 11 bases between. CDR3 length equals 13 residues. CDR3 DNA sequence: TGCAGTGCTCACTACCGCTACACAGATACGCAGTATTTT. It specifies CSAHYRYTDTQYF.

This clonotype was counted a few times. The chain combines TRBV2 with TRBJ2-2; no definite D call. The CDR3 loop spans 11 amino acids. Trimming shortened V by 4 bases and J by 7 bases, and 4 bases separated the two germline ends. Per the germline V gene, CDR1 is SNHLY and CDR2 is FYNNEI. The CDR3 DNA reads as TGTGCCAGCAGTGTGATCGGGGAGCTGTTTTTT. Encoded protein: CASSVIGELFF.

This clonotype was seen ten or more times. This chain joins TRBV10-3 and TRBJ2-2; 7 nucleotides align to TRBD1. The CDR3 extends over 14 amino acids. The junction had 1 base not matched to a gene; V was cut back by 6 bases and J by 0 bases. CDR1 ENHRY and CDR2 SYGVKD come from the germline V gene. The CDR3 sequence is CAIRQGSNTGELFF. The CDR3 DNA is TGTGCCATCAGACAGGGGTCGAACACCGGGGAGCTGTTTTTT.

The chain combines TRBV6-2 or TRBV6-3 with TRBJ2-7, with TRBD2 matching over 11 bases. Looked up from germline, CDR1 is MNHEY and CDR2 is SVGEGT. V was clipped by 5 bases and J by 0 bases; unmatched bases: 6. There are 16 residues in the CDR3. The CDR3 region has the DNA TGTGCCAGCAGTACCCAGGGACTAGCGGACTCCTACGAGCAGTACTTC. Protein sequence: CASSTQGLADSYEQYF.

This clonotype has ten or more counts. This chain uses TRBV12-3 or TRBV12-4 with TRBJ2-2, with 7 bases fitting TRBD2. This CDR3 region has 12 residues. Trimming took 1 base from V and 15 from J; bases not matched to a gene: 5. The chain's CDR3 is CASSLEGGSVFF. The CDR3, as DNA: TGTGCCAGCAGTTTAGAAGGCGGGAGTGTGTTTTTT.

The chain uses TRBV11-2 and TRBJ2-5; D not resolved. This CDR3 has 19 residues. The V end was cut by 0 bases, the J end by 3 bases, with 23 bases between. CDR1 is SGHAT, CDR2 FQNNGV, per germline. Here the CDR3 reads CASSLDRFLPMGREETQYF. For the CDR3, the DNA is TGTGCCAGCAGCTTAGATCGCTTTCTTCCAATGGGCCGGGAAGAGACCCAGTACTTC.